This T cell receptor beta chain is from a study of blood T cell repertoires in COVID-19. Study background: Material from acute and convalescent COVID-19 was sourced from the United States, Italy and Spain. From T cells, B-cell-depleted T cells, or PBMCs came the material, which was cDNA or gDNA.

In the study's own analysis: Amplification of reference gene primers provided the estimated nucleated cell counts. Sequenced by immunoSEQ multiplex PCR; TCRdb stores in-frame clones only, minus some. Clone size and the V and J calls come from that table; the DNA yielded D and trimming. The data show 25,000 or so clones, about 80% seen once. Germline-derived CDR1 and CDR2 are SNHLY and FYNNEI. V lost 6 bases, J lost 5 bases, and 13 bases stayed unmatched. This CDR3 contains 16 residues. The clonotype originates from a human donor in a cohort sampled during active COVID-19. This chain joins TRBV2 and TRBJ2-3, with 8 bases identical to TRBD2. The sequencing input was peripheral blood. The CDR3 DNA is TGTGCCAGCAGCGTTAGCGGGGCGGACCAGGGAGATACGCAGTATTTT. Its protein is CASSVSGADQGDTQYF. The whole variable domain, remainder taken from reference TRBV2 and TRBJ2-3, is EPEVTQTPSHQVTQMGQEVILRCVPISNHLYFYWYRQILGQKVEFLVSFYNNEISEKSEIFDDQFSVERPDGSNFTLKIRSTKLEDSAMYFCASSVSGADQGDTQYFGPGTRLTVL.